The source of this T cell receptor (beta chain) is a study of blood T cell repertoires in COVID-19. The wider study: Acute and convalescent COVID-19 samples came from the United States, Italy and Spain. Sources were T cells, B-cell-depleted T cells, or PBMCs; the material itself was cDNA or gDNA.

Germline CDR1 and CDR2: MNHEY and SVGAGI. The trim removed 6 bases at V and 1 base at J, leaving 3 bases unmatched. This CDR3 is built from 13 residues. Original processing methods: The authors estimated nucleated cell counts from reference gene primer amplification. Assay: immunoSEQ multiplex PCR; the TCRdb copy retains only in-frame clones and omits some. The V and J calls and the clone size are those of that table, but D and trimming were determined from the DNA. The sample includes 53,000 or so clones, around 79% seen only once; the top ten take about 3.3%. The sequence was collected from a man between 60 and 75 years old with acute or convalescent COVID-19. The rearrangement uses TRBV6-5 and TRBJ2-7, with 7 nucleotides matching TRBD2. Source material: peripheral blood. This CDR3 is CASRVAGSYEQYF. In DNA form, the CDR3 reads TGTGCCAGCAGGGTAGCGGGTTCCTACGAGCAGTACTTC.